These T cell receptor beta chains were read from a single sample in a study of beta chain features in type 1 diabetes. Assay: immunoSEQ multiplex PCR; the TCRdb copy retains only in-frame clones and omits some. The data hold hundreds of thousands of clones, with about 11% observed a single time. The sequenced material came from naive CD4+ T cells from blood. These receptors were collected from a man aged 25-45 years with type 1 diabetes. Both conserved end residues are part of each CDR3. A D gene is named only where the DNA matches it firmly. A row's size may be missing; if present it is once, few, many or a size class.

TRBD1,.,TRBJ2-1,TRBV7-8,TGTGCCAGCAGCCTTCGGGACAGGGGGTGGAGTGAGCAGTTCTTC,CASSLRDRGWSEQFF
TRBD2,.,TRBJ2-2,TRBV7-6,TGTGCCAGCAGTCTTTTAGCGGGGGATATCACCGGGGAGCTGTTTTTT,CASSLLAGDITGELFF
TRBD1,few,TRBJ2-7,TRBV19,TGTGCCACACGGACAGGGGTAATCGCCTACGAGCAGTACTTC,CATRTGVIAYEQYF
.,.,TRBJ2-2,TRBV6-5,TGTGCCAGCAGTTACATGCGGACAGCGAACACCGGGGAGCTGTTTTTT,CASSYMRTANTGELFF
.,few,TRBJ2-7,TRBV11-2,TGTGCCAGCAGCTTAGCAGGAGGATCCCTTTACGAGCAGTACTTC,CASSLAGGSLYEQYF
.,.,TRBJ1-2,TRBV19,TGTGCCAGTAGTTTTCGGGACTCCTGGGGCTATGGCTACACCTTC,CASSFRDSWGYGYTF
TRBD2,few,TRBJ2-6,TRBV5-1,TGCGCCAGCAGCTTGCCTAGCGGGGGTTCTGGGGCCAACGTCCTGACTTTC,CASSLPSGGSGANVLTF
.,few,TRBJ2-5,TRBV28,TGTGCCAGCAGTTTATTTGGGGCCCGGCAAGAGACCCAGTACTTC,CASSLFGARQETQYF
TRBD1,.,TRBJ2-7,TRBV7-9,TGTGCCAGCCTCACAGGGGATTCCTACGAGCAGTACTTC,CASLTGDSYEQYF
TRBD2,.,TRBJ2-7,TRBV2,TGTGCCAGCAGTGAAGAGACTAGCGGGTACTACGAGCAGTACTTC,CASSEETSGYYEQYF
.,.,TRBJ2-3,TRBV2,TGTGCCAGCGGATATGGCTTCAGGGGCACAGATACGCAGTATTTT,CASGYGFRGTDTQYF
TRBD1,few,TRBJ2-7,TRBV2,TGTGCCAGCAGCCCCGGGACAGTGGAAGGCGAGCAGTACTTC,CASSPGTVEGEQYF
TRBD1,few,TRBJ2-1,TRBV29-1,TGCAGCGCCGGGGAGGACAGGGGGGCCTACAATGAGCAGTTCTTC,CSAGEDRGAYNEQFF
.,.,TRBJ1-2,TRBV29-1,TGCAGCTCTTCGGGAGGGGGGGACTATGGCTACACCTTC,CSSSGGGDYGYTF
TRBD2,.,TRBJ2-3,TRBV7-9,TGTGCCAGCGGGGGGACTAGTTTGGATACGCAGTATTTT,CASGGTSLDTQYF
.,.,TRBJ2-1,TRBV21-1,TGTGCCAGCAGCGGAAACTTGGCAGGGAATGAGCAGTTCTTC,CASSGNLAGNEQFF
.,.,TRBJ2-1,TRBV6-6,TGTGCCAGCAGTTCCCCAGCGGGGCAGTTCTTC,CASSSPAGQFF
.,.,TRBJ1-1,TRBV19,TGTGCCAGTAGTCCGGGGACAGAAGCTTTCTTT,CASSPGTEAFF
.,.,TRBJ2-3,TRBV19,TGTGCCAGTAGTATGCAGGGGGAGGAGGCAGATACGCAGTATTTT,CASSMQGEEADTQYF
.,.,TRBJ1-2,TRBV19,TGTGCCAGTAGCACTACCCATTATGGCTACACCTTC,CASSTTHYGYTF
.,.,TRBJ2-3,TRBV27,TGTGCCAGCAGTTTTGAGGGTTTAGATACGCAGTATTTT,CASSFEGLDTQYF
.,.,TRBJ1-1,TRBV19,TGTGCCACAGGCCGAACTGAAGCTTTCTTT,CATGRTEAFF
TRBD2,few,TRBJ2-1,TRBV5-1,TGCGCCAGCAGCTTGGCAACTAGCGCCTACAATGAGCAGTTCTTC,CASSLATSAYNEQFF
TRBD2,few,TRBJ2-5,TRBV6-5,TGTGCCAGCAGTTCCCTCGTAGCGGGGCCCCAAGAGACCCAGTACTTC,CASSSLVAGPQETQYF
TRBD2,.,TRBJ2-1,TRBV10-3,TGTGCCATCAGAGGACTAGCTCGGAATGAGCAGTTCTTC,CAIRGLARNEQFF
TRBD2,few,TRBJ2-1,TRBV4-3,TGCGCCAGCAGCCCAACCCTAGCGGGGGGTTACAATGAGCAGTTCTTC,CASSPTLAGGYNEQFF
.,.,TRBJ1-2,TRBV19,TGTGCCAGTAGCCCGTCGGACGGTCCGGGAGGCTACACCTTC,CASSPSDGPGGYTF
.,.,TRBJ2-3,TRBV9,TGTGCCAGCAGTGCCGGGACTGACACAGATACGCAGTATTTT,CASSAGTDTDTQYF
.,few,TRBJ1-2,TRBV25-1,TGTGCCAGCAGTTTGGGGGCAGTCTATGGCTACACCTTC,CASSLGAVYGYTF
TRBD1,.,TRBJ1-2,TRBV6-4,TGTGCCAGCAGTGAAACAGGGGGCGCGGGTGGCTACACCTTC,CASSETGGAGGYTF
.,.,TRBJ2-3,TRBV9,TGTGCCAGCAGCGTAGTAGCTGGCGGTAAGACAGATACGCAGTATTTT,CASSVVAGGKTDTQYF
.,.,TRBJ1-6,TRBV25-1,TGTGCCAGCCGTACCATGGGGGAGGCACCCCTCCACTTT,CASRTMGEAPLHF